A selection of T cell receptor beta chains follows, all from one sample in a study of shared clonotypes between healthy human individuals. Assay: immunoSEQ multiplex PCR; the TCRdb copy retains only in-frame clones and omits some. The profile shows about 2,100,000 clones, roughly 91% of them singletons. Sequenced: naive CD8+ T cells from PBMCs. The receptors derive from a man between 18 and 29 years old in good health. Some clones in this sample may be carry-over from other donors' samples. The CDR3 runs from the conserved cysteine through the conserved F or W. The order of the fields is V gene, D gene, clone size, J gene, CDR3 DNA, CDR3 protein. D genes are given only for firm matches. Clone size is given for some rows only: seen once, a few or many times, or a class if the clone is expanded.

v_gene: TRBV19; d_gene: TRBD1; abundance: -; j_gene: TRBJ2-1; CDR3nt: TGTGCCAGTACGAACAGGGGGATGTACAATGAGCAGTTCTTC; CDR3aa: CASTNRGMYNEQFF
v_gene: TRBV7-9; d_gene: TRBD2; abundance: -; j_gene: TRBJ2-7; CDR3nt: TGTGCCAGCAGCTTATCGGGGGGGACCTACGAGCAGTACTTC; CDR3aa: CASSLSGGTYEQYF
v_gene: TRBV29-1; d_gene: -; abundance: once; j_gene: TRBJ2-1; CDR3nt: TGCAGCGTTACTACCGTTCAGGGGGGCCATGAGCAGTTCTTC; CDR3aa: CSVTTVQGGHEQFF
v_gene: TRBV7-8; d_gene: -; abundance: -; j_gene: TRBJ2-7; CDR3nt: TGTGCCAGCAGCCGGCCGTGGGACTACGAGCAGTACTTC; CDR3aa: CASSRPWDYEQYF
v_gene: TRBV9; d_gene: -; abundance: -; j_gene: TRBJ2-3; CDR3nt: TGTGCCAGCAGCGTAGATCTACCGGGGACCCCTAGCACAGATACGCAGTATTTT; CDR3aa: CASSVDLPGTPSTDTQYF
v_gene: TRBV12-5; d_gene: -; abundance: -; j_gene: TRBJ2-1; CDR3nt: TGTGCTAGTGGTTTGGGCGGCTCCTACAATGAGCAGTTCTTC; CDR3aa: CASGLGGSYNEQFF
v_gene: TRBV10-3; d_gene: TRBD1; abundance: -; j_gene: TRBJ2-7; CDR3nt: TGTGCCATCAGTGAGAATGACAGGCGGGACAGGGGAACCTACGAGCAGTACTTC; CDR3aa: CAISENDRRDRGTYEQYF
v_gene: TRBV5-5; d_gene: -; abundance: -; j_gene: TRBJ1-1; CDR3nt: TGTGCCAGCAGCTTGACCCCCCTGTCCGGGCGGAACACTGAAGCTTTCTTT; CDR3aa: CASSLTPLSGRNTEAFF
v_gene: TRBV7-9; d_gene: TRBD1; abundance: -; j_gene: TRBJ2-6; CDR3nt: TGTGCCAGCAGCCCTCGGTCCAGGGACAGGCGTACGGGGGCCAACGTCCTGACTTTC; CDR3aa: CASSPRSRDRRTGANVLTF
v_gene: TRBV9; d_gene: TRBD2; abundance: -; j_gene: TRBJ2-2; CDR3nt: TGTGCCAGCAGCCCCGGGACTACTAACACCGGGGAGCTGTTTTTT; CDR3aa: CASSPGTTNTGELFF
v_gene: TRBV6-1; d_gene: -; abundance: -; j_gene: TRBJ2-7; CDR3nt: TGTGCCAGCAAGTTTAACCCTAGCCCAGGCGAGCAGTACTTC; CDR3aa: CASKFNPSPGEQYF
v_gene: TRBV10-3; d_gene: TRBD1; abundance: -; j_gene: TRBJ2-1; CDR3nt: TGTGCCATCAATGAACCGGGACAGGGCCTCAATGAGCAGTTCTTC; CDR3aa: CAINEPGQGLNEQFF
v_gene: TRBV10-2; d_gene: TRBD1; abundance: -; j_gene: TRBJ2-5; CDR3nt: TGCGCCAGCAGCGGGGACAGTTATCAAGAGACCCAGTACTTC; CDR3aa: CASSGDSYQETQYF
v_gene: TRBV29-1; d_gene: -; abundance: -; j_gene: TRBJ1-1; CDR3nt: TGCAGCGTTGCCAGGGTCACTGAAGCTTTCTTT; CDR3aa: CSVARVTEAFF
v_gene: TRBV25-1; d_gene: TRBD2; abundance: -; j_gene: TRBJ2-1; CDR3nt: TGTGCCAGCAGTGCGGGACTAGCGTATCACAATGAGCAGTTCTTC; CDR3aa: CASSAGLAYHNEQFF
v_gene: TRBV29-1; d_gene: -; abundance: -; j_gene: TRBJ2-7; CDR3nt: TGCAGCGTTGAAGCGGAACAGTCCTACGAGCAGTACTTC; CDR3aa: CSVEAEQSYEQYF
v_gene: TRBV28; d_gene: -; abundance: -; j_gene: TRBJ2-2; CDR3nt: TGTGCCAGCAGTTTTTACAGCAACACCGGGGAGCTGTTTTTT; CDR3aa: CASSFYSNTGELFF
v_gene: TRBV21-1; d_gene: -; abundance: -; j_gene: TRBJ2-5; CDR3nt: -; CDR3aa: CASRGQGGFLETQYF
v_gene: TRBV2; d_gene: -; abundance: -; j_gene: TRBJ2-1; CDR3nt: TGTGCCAGCAGTGAAGGGCCTCGTGATGAGCAGTTCTTC; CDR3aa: CASSEGPRDEQFF
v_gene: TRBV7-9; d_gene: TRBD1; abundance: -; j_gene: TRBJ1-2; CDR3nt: TGTGCCAGCAGCCGGGACAGGGATGGCTACACCTTC; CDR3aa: CASSRDRDGYTF
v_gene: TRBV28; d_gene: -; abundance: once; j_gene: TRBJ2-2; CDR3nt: TGTGCCAGCAGAAGCCGGGAAAGAACCGGGGAGCTGTTTTTT; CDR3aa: CASRSRERTGELFF
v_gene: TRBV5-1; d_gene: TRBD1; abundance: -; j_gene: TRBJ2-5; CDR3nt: TGCGCCAGCAGCCCACCGGGACAGGGGTACCAAGAGACCCAGTACTTC; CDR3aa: CASSPPGQGYQETQYF
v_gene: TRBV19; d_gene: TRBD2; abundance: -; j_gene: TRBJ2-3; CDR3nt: TGTGCCAGTAGTATAGATGATAGCGGGGCAAGCAGCCAGTATTTT; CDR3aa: CASSIDDSGASSQYF
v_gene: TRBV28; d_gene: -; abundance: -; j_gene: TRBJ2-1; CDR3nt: TGTGCCAGCACGCAGGGGTACAATGAGCAGTTCTTC; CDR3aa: CASTQGYNEQFF
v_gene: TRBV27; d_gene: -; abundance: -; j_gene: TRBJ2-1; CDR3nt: TGTGCCAGCAGTCCCGCGTGGCCCCAATACAATGAGCAGTTCTTC; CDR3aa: CASSPAWPQYNEQFF
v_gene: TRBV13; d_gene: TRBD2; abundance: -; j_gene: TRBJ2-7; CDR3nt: TGTGCCAGCAGCCCCCGGGCTAGCGGGATCTACGAGCAGTACTTC; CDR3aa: CASSPRASGIYEQYF
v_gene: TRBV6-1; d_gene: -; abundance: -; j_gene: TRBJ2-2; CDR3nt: TGTGCCAGCAGTGAGTTCTGGGACGGGACCGGGGAGCTGTTTTTT; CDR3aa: CASSEFWDGTGELFF
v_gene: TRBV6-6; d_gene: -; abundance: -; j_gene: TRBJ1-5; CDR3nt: TGTGCCAGCAGTACCGGGGGGTATCAGCCCCAGCATTTT; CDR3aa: CASSTGGYQPQHF
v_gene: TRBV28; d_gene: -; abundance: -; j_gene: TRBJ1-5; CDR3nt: TGTGCCAGCAGCCTACTGTATAGCAATCAGCCCCAGCATTTT; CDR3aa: CASSLLYSNQPQHF
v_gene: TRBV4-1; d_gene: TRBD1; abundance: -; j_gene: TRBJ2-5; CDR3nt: TGCGCCAGCAGCCCTCGGACAGGGCCAGAGACCCAGTACTTC; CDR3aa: CASSPRTGPETQYF
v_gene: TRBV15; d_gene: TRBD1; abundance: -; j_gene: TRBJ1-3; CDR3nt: TGTGCCACCAGCAGAGATAGGGTGAGGGACAGAGGCTCTGGAAACACCATATATTTT; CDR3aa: CATSRDRVRDRGSGNTIYF
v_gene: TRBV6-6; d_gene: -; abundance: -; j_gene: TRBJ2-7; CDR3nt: TGTGCCAGCAGCATCTCGGGGTCCACCTACGAGCAGTACTTC; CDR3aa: CASSISGSTYEQYF
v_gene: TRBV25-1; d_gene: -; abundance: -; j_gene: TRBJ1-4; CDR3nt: TGTGCCAGCAGTGAATACAGGACTACTAATGAAAAACTGTTTTTT; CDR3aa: CASSEYRTTNEKLFF
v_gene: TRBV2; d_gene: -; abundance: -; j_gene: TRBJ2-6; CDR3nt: TGTGCCAGCAGCCTGGACCCTGGGGCCAACGTCCTGACTTTC; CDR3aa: CASSLDPGANVLTF
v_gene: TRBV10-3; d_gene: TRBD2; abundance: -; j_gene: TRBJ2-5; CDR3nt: TGTGCCATCAGGGGGGGATCGGGACTAGCGGGAGATGAGACCCAGTACTTC; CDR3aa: CAIRGGSGLAGDETQYF
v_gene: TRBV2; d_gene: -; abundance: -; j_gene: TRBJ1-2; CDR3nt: TGTGCCAGCAGTGAGAAGGGCCTTCCCACCTCCTATGGCTACACCTTC; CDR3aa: CASSEKGLPTSYGYTF
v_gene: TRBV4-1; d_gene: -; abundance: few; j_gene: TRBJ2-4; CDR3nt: TGCGCATCCCGGGGGGCGGATAACATTCAGTACTTC; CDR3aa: CASRGADNIQYF
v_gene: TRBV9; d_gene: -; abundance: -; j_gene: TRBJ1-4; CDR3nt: TGTGCCAGCAGCGTAGCCGGGGCCCTAATAACGACGCGGAGTGAAAAACTGTTTTTT; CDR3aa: CASSVAGALITTRSEKLFF
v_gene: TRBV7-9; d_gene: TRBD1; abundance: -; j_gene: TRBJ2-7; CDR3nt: TGTGCCAGCAGCTTATTTGGGCAGGGGGCACCCTACGAGCAGTACTTC; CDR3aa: CASSLFGQGAPYEQYF
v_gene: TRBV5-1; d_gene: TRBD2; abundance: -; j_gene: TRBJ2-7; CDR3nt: TGCGCCAGCAGCTCCGATAGCGGGATGAACTACGAGCAGTACTTC; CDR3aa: CASSSDSGMNYEQYF
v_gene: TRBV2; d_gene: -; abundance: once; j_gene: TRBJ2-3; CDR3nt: TGTGCCAGCAGGCGCCCGGGGATGAGCACAGATACGCAGTATTTT; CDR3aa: CASRRPGMSTDTQYF
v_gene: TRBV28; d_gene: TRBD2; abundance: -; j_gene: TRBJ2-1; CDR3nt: TGTGCCAGCAGTTCCCGGAGCGGGAGCGGCGGTGAGCAGTTCTTC; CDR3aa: CASSSRSGSGGEQFF
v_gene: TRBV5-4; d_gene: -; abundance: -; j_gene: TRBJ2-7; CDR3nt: TGTGCCAGCAGCTTGGGTGAATCCTACGAGCAGTACTTC; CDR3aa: CASSLGESYEQYF